This passage covers 9 T cell receptor beta chains from one sample sequenced in a study of blood T cell repertoires in COVID-19. Only in-frame clones appear in the TCRdb table, and some are missing; sequencing was by immunoSEQ multiplex PCR. Among roughly 250,000 clones listed, 65% to 90% were seen once. Material: peripheral blood. These TCRs come from a woman aged 80 or older with active or convalescent COVID-19.

The gene calls are TRBV23-1 and TRBJ1-3; 7 bases line up with TRBD1. TRBV23-1 is sorted into the ORF group, with uncertain function. The V gene end was trimmed by 7 bases and the J gene end by 3 bases; junction bases not matched to a gene: 12. This CDR3 region has 16 residues. The CDR3 DNA sequence: TGCGCCAGCAACTATAGGACAGGAAAGTTTGGAAACACCATATATTTT. Amino acid sequence: CASNYRTGKFGNTIYF.

The table lists this clone with a few counts. This chain joins TRBV2 and TRBJ2-5; D ambiguous. The V gene lost 2 bases and the J gene lost 3 bases, with 4 bases spanning the gap. Germline CDR1 SNHLY, CDR2 FYNNEI. The CDR3 runs 12 residues. The CDR3 loop is CASSEQEETQYF. Written as DNA, the CDR3 is TGTGCCAGCAGTGAACAGGAAGAGACCCAGTACTTC.

This chain uses TRBV6-5 with TRBJ1-5; TRBD1 aligns across 10 bases. Germline trimming cut 8 bases from V and 2 bases from J; bases unmatched to any gene: 6. The CDR3 is made up of 15 amino acids. Looked up from germline, CDR1 is MNHEY and CDR2 is SVGAGI. Here the CDR3 DNA reads TGTGCCAGCGTAAGACAGGGGGCGGGCAATCAGCCCCAGCATTTT. It yields the protein CASVRQGAGNQPQHF.

The V call is TRBV15, the J call TRBJ2-1, with D tentatively TRBD1 (5 bases). The CDR3 is 14 residues long. Germline values: CDR1 LNHNV, CDR2 YYDKDF (reference sequence). Trimming stripped 2 bases from V and 4 bases from J, with 9 bases between. CDR3 sequence reads: CATSRQGLYNEQFF. The CDR3 coding sequence is TGTGCCACCAGCAGACAGGGCCTTTACAATGAGCAGTTCTTC.

This clone was counted only a few times. The J gene is TRBJ2-5, the V gene TRBV4-2; D not resolved. V lost 2 bases, J lost 5 bases, and 6 bases lay in between. The CDR3 has 12 amino acids. Looked up from germline, CDR1 is LGHNA and CDR2 is YNFKEQ. The CDR3 sequence: CASSQPLETQYF. CDR3 sequence (DNA): TGTGCCAGCAGCCAACCTCTCGAGACCCAGTACTTC.

This chain links TRBV5-5 with TRBJ1-1; D unclear. The germline V gene encodes CDR1 SGHKS and CDR2 YYEKEE (reference sequence). V shed 0 bases and J shed 2 bases, with 11 bases lying between them. The CDR3 spans 15 residues. The CDR3 loop is CASSLGTGSNTEAFF. The CDR3 bases are TGTGCCAGCAGCTTGGGGACGGGGTCCAACACTGAAGCTTTCTTT.

This clone was counted only a few times. V and J are TRBV6-5 and TRBJ2-5; TRBD1 is a possible D gene (6 bases). In germline, CDR1 is MNHEY, CDR2 SVGAGI. The CDR3 is 15 residues long. V lost 5 bases to trimming and J lost 5 bases, with 18 bases between them. The CDR3, as DNA: TGTGCCAGCAGTCACCACAGGGTCTCGGCGGAGACCCAGTACTTC. This gives the protein CASSHHRVSAETQYF.

This clone came up once. The V gene is TRBV5-8, the J gene TRBJ2-3; TRBD2 matches 9 bases. Germline CDR1 reads SGHTS; CDR2 reads YDEGEE. The CDR3 loop spans 17 amino acids. V was clipped by 0 bases and J by 3 bases; unmatched bases: 8. This CDR3 is CASSLGIAGVGTDTQYF. In nucleotides, the CDR3 is TGTGCCAGCAGCTTGGGGATAGCGGGAGTGGGGACAGATACGCAGTATTTT.

The chain links TRBV5-1 to TRBJ2-7; 11 bases line up with TRBD2. V dropped 2 bases and J dropped 2; count of bases not matched to a gene: 3. The CDR3 runs 15 residues. Germline CDR1 reads SGHRS; CDR2 reads YFSETQ. CDR3 region: CASSLLAGAAYEQYF. The CDR3 DNA reads as TGCGCCAGCAGCTTACTAGCGGGGGCGGCCTACGAGCAGTACTTC.